What follows describes a single T cell receptor (beta chain). Unmatched junction bases numbered 16, after V lost 1 base and J lost 4 bases. This CDR3 has 19 amino acids. From germline, CDR1 is SGHVS and CDR2 FQNEAQ. The data belong to a study of T cells after yellow fever vaccination. TCRdb called the 5' RACE reads again in MiXCR, with one record for every CDR3 protein. The table includes tens of thousands of distinct CDR3 sequences, over 4.5% detected once. The TCR comes from a man aged 25 to 40 who received the YFV17D yellow fever vaccine. The chain carries TRBV7-8 and TRBJ2-5; 9 nucleotides match TRBD2. The input for sequencing was CD8+ T cells sorted from PBMCs, taken 10 days after the yellow fever booster vaccination. In DNA, the CDR3 is TGTGCCAGCAGCTTAGGCACTATAGCGGGAGTCGTCCTAGTAGAGACCCAGTACTTC. Translating gives CASSLGTIAGVVLVETQYF.